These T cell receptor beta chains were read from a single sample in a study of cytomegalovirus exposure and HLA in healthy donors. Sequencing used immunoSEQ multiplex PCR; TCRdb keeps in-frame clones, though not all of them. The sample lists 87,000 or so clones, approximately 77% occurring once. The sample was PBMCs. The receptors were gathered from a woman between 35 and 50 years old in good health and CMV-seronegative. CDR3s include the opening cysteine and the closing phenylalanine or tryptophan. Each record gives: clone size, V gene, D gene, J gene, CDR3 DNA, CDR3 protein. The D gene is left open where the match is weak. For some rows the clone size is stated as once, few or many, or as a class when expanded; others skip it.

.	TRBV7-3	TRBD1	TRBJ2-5	TGTGCCAGCAGCTTATTCGGCAGGGGGACACAGGAGACCCAGTACTTC	CASSLFGRGTQETQYF
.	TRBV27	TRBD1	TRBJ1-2	TGTGCCAGCAGTGACCTGACAGGGGGCGTAATATATGGCTACACCTTC	CASSDLTGGVIYGYTF
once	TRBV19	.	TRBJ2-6	TGTGCCAGTAGTATAGGGAGCTCTGGGGCCAACGTCCTGACTTTC	CASSIGSSGANVLTF
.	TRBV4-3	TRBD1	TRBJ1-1	TGCGCCAGCAGCCACACAGGGGGGAACGCGAAAAAAGCTTTCTTT	CASSHTGGNAKKAFF
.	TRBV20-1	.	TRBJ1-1	TGCAGTGCCCCTGAGTACACTGAAGCTTTCTTT	CSAPEYTEAFF
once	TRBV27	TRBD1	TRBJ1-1	TGTGCCAGCAGTAGGGACAGGGACAACACTGAAGCTTTCTTT	CASSRDRDNTEAFF
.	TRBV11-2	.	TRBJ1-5	TGTGCCAGCAGCTTACGACTGGGGCCGGGTCAGCCCCAGCATTTT	CASSLRLGPGQPQHF
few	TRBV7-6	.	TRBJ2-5	TGTGCCAGCAGCTTAGGAGGTGCCGGGGGATGGGGAGAGACCCAGTACTTC	CASSLGGAGGWGETQYF
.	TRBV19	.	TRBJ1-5	TGTGCCAGTAGAGCCAGGGCTAACAATCAGCCCCAGCATTTT	CASRARANNQPQHF
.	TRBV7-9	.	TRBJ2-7	TGTGCCAGCAGCTTAGGGGGGAGGTACGAGCAGTACTTC	CASSLGGRYEQYF
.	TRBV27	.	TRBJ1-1	TGTGCCAGCAACACAGGGAGGGACACTGAAGCTTTCTTT	CASNTGRDTEAFF
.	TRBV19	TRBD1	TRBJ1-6	TGTGCCAGTAGTTCCCCGCCGGGACAGCATAATTCACCCCTCCACTTT	CASSSPPGQHNSPLHF
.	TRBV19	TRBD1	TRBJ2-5	TGTGCCACTGCTCCGGGACAGAGAGGGGCCCAAGAGACCCAGTACTTC	CATAPGQRGAQETQYF
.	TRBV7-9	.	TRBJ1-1	TGTGCCAGCAGCTTCGTCGGCAGGGGGAACACTGAAGCTTTCTTT	CASSFVGRGNTEAFF
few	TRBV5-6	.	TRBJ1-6	TGTGCCAGCAGCTTCGGACAGTCTAATTCACCCCTCCACTTT	CASSFGQSNSPLHF
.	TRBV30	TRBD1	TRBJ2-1	TGTGCCTGGAGTGTACTTGGACAGGGAGATTACAATGAGCAGTTCTTC	CAWSVLGQGDYNEQFF
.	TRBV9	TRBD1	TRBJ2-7	TGTGCCAGCAGCGAGGGACAGGGAGTAACCTACGAGCAGTACTTC	CASSEGQGVTYEQYF
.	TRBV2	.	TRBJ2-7	TGTGCCAGCAGTCGCCGAGAGTACGAGCAGTACTTC	CASSRREYEQYF
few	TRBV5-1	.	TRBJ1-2	TGCGCCAGCAGCTTTCACTCGCCGGAGGACAGACCGTTCTATGGCTACACCTTC	CASSFHSPEDRPFYGYTF
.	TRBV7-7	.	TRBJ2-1	TGTGCCAGCAGCTTAGGCGGGCCCCAAAATGAGCAGTTCTTC	CASSLGGPQNEQFF
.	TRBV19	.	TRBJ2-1	TGTGCCAGTAGCCCAAGGGTGGGGGGGGCCTTTTACAATGAGCAGTTCTTC	CASSPRVGGAFYNEQFF
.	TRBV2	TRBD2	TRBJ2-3	TGTGCCAGCAGTGATTCCGGGACTAGCGGGGGAGGGGATACGCAGTATTTT	CASSDSGTSGGGDTQYF
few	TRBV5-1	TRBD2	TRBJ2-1	TGCGCCAGCAGCTCGGGACTAGCCCCCAATGAGCAGTTCTTC	CASSSGLAPNEQFF
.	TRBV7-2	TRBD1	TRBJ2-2	TGTGCCAGCAGCCGGGACAGGGGAACCGGGGAGCTGTTTTTT	CASSRDRGTGELFF
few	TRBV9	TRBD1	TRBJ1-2	TGTGCCAGCAGCGCCGGGACAGGTCAGGGGCATGGCTACACCTTC	CASSAGTGQGHGYTF
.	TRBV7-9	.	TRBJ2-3	TGTGCCAGCAGCCCCAAGGGGGTTAGGGCAGAACCTAGCACAGATACGCAGTATTTT	CASSPKGVRAEPSTDTQYF
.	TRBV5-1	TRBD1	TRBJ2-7	TGCGCCAGCAGCTTGGTGGGGACAGGGGTGAACCAGGCCTACGAGCAGTACTTC	CASSLVGTGVNQAYEQYF
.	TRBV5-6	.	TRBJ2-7	TGTGCCAGCAGACCGTACACGACCTACGAGCAGTACTTC	CASRPYTTYEQYF
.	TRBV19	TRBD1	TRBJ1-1	TGTGCCAGTAGTAAAACCGGGACTCCAGGGGGGTCGACTGAAGCTTTCTTT	CASSKTGTPGGSTEAFF
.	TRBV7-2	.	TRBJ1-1	TGTGCCAGCAGGTATGACAGCACGTCGAACACTGAAGCTTTCTTT	CASRYDSTSNTEAFF
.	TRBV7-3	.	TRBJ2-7	TGTGCCAGCAACACCAAGGGGGGGCAAGGAGGGGAGCAGTACTTC	CASNTKGGQGGEQYF
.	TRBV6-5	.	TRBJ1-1	TGTGCCAGCAGTTACCAGGAATATAGTGTGGCTTTCTTT	CASSYQEYSVAFF
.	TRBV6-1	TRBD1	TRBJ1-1	TGTGCCAGCCCGACAGGGACCGAAGCTTTCTTT	CASPTGTEAFF
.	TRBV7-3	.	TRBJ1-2	TGTGCCAGCAGCTTAACACAGGGCTATGGCTACACCTTC	CASSLTQGYGYTF
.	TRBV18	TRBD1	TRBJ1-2	TGTGCCAGCTCACCAGCTGTCGGACAGGGCTATGGCTACACCTTC	CASSPAVGQGYGYTF
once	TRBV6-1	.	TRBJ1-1	TGTGCCAGCAGTAACCGGGACATTCGGGGAACTGAAGCTTTCTTT	CASSNRDIRGTEAFF
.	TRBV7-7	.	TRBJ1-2	TGTGCCAGCAGCTTAAGGGGCTGGGTCCTCGCGGAAGAGAACTATGGCTACACCTTC	CASSLRGWVLAEENYGYTF
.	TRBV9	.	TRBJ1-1	TGTGCCAGCAGCGTATCTTCAGGGGCGCGCGCTGAAGCTTTCTTT	CASSVSSGARAEAFF
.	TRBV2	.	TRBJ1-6	TGTGCCAGCAGTGAAGCGCGGAGCTCCTATAATTCACCCCTCCACTTT	CASSEARSSYNSPLHF
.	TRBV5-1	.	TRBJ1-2	TGCGCCAGCAACTCCGCGGATCTAAACTATGGCTACACCTTC	CASNSADLNYGYTF
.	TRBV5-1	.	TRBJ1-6	TGCGCCAGCAGCCTATTGTTAGGGGGAAATTCACCCCTCCACTTT	CASSLLLGGNSPLHF
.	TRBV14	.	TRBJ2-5	TGTGCCAGCAGCCTAGGGGGGGCCCAGTACTTC	CASSLGGAQYF
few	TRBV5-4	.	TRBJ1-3	TGTGCCAGCAGCTTTCAGGGGTCTGGAAACACCATATATTTT	CASSFQGSGNTIYF
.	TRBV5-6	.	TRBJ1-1	TGTGCCAGCAGCTTGGGGGCGGGACCTAACACTGAAGCTTTCTTT	CASSLGAGPNTEAFF
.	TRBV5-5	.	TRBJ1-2	TGTGCCAGCAGCTTGTTGGCCAACTATGGCTACACCTTC	CASSLLANYGYTF
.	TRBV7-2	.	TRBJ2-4	TGTGCCAGCAGAACTAGCCGGCGGGACAACATTCAGTACTTC	CASRTSRRDNIQYF
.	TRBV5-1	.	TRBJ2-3	TGCGCCAGTACTCTCGGGACTGAGAGACGTACGCAGTATTTT	CASTLGTERRTQYF
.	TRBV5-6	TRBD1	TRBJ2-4	TGTGCCAGCAGCTTACCGGGACAGAAAAACATTCGGTACTTC	CASSLPGQKNIRYF
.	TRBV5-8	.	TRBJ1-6	TGTGCCAGCACCGTCGTGAATTCACCCCTCCACTTT	CASTVVNSPLHF
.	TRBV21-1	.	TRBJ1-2	TGTGCCAGCACCCAAAAACCGGGGGGTCGGGGCTACACCTTC	CASTQKPGGRGYTF
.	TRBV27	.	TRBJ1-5	TGTGCCAGCAGTTTTAGGGGGACCAATCAGCCCCAGCATTTT	CASSFRGTNQPQHF
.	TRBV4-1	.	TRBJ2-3	TGCGCCAGCAGCCAGCCCTCAGGAGATACGCAGTATTTT	CASSQPSGDTQYF
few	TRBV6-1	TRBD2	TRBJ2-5	TGTGCCAGCTCGACTAGCGGGGGTTGGGAAGAGACCCAGTACTTC	CASSTSGGWEETQYF
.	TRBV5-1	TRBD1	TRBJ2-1	TGCGCCAGCAGCTATAACAGGGGGAGCTCCTACAATGAGCAGTTCTTC	CASSYNRGSSYNEQFF
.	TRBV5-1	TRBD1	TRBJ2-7	TGCGCCAGCAGCGGCAGACAGGGGTTCGAGCAGTACTTC	CASSGRQGFEQYF